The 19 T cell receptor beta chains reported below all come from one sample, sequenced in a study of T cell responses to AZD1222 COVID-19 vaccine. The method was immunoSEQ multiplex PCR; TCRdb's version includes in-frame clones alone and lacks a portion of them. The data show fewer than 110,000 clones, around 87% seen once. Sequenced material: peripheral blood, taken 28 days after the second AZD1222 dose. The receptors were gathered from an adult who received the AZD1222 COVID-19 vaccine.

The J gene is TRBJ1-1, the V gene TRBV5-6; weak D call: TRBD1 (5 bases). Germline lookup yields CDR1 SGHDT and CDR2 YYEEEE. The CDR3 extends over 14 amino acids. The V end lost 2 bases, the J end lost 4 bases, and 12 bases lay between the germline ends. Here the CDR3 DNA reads TGTGCCAGCAGCTTATCAGGGAGTAGCACTGAAGCTTTCTTT. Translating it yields CASSLSGSSTEAFF.

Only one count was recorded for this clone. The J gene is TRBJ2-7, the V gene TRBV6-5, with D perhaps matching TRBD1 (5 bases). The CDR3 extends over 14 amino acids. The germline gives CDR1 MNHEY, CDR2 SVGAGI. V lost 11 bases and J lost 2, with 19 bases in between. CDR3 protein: CAVASSGQAYEQYF. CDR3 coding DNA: TGTGCCGTCGCATCTTCAGGGCAGGCCTACGAGCAGTACTTC.

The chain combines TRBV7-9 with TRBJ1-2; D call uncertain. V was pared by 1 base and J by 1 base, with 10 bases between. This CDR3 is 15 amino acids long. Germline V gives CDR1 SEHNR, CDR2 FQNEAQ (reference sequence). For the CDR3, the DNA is TGTGCCAGCAGCTTAGGAGACACCAATAACTATGGCTACACCTTC. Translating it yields CASSLGDTNNYGYTF.

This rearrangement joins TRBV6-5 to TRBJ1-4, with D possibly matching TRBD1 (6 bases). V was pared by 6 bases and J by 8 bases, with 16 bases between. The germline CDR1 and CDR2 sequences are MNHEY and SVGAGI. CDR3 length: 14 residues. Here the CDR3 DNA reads TGTGCCAGCAGCCCACGGGGGCAGCAAGAAAAACTGTTTTTT. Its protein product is CASSPRGQQEKLFF.

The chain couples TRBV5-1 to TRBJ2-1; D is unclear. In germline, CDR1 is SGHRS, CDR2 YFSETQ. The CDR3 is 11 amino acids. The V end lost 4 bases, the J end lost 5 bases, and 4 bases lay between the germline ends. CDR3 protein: CASSLHNEQFF. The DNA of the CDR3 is TGCGCCAGCAGCCTGCACAATGAGCAGTTCTTC.

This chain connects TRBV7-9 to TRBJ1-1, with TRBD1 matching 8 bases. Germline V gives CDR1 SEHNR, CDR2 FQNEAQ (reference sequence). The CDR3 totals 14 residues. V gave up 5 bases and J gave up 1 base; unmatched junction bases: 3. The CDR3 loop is CASSKDRANTEAFF. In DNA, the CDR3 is TGTGCCAGCAGCAAGGACAGGGCGAACACTGAAGCTTTCTTT.

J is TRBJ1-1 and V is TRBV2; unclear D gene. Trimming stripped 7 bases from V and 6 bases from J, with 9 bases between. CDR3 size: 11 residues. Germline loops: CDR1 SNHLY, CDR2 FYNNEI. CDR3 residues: CASTQDPEAFF. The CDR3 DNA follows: TGTGCCAGCACCCAGGACCCTGAAGCTTTCTTT.

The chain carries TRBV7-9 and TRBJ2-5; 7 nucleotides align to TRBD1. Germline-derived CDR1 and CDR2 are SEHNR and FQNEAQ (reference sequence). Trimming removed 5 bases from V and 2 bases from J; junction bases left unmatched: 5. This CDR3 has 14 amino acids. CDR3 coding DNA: TGTGCCAGCAGCCCCGGGACAGAACAAGAGACCCAGTACTTC. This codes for CASSPGTEQETQYF.

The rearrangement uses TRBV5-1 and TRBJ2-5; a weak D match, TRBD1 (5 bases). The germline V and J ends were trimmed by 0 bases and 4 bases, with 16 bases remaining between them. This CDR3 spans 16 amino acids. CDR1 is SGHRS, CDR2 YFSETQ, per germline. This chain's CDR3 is CASSLALGLAAETQYF. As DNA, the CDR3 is TGCGCCAGCAGCTTGGCCCTGGGGCTGGCCGCAGAGACCCAGTACTTC.

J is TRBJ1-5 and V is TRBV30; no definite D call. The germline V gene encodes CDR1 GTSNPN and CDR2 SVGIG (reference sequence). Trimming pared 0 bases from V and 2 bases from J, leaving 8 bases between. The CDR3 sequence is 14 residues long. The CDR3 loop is CAWSVRQGNQPQHF. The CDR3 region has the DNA TGTGCCTGGAGTGTGCGGCAGGGCAATCAGCCCCAGCATTTT.

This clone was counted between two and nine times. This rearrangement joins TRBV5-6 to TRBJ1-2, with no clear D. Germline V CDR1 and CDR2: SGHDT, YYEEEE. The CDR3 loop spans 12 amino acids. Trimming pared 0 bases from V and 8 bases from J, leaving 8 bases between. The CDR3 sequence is CASSLEERGYTF. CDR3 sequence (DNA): TGTGCCAGCAGCTTGGAGGAGAGGGGCTACACCTTC. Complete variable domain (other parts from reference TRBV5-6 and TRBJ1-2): DAGVTQSPTHLIKTRGQQVTLRCSPKSGHDTVSWYQQALGQGPQFIFQYYEEEERQRGNFPDRFSGHQFPNYSSELNVNALLLGDSALYLCASSLEERGYTFGSGTRLTVV.

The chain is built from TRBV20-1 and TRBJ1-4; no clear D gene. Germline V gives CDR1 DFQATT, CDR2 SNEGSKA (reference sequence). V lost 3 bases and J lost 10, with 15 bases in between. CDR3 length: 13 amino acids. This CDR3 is CSASNPMAGKLFF. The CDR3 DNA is TGCAGTGCTAGTAACCCTATGGCCGGAAAACTGTTTTTT.

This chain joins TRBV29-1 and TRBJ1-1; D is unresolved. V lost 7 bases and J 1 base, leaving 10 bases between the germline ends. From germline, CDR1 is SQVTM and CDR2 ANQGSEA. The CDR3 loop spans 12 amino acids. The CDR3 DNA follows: TGCAGCGCGAAGGAGGGGAACACTGAAGCTTTCTTT. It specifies CSAKEGNTEAFF.

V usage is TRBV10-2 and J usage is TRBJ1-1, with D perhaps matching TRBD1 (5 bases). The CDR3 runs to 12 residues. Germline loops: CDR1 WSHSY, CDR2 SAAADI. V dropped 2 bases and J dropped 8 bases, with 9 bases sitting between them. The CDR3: CASSERGPEAFF. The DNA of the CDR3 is TGCGCCAGCAGTGAGCGGGGCCCAGAAGCTTTCTTT.

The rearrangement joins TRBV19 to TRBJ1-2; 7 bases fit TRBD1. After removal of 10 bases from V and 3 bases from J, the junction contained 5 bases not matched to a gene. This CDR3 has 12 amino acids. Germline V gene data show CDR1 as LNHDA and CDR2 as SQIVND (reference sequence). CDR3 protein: CAMGTADYGYTF. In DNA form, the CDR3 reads TGTGCCATGGGGACAGCGGACTATGGCTACACCTTC.

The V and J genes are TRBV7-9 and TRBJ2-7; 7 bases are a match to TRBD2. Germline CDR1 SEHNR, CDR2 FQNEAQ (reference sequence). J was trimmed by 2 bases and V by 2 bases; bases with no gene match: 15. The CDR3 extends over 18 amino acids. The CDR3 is CASSLTGPSGAHPYEQYF. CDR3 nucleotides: TGTGCCAGCAGCTTAACGGGGCCTAGCGGTGCTCACCCCTACGAGCAGTACTTC.

The CDR3 DNA reads as TGTGCCAGCAGCTCCGCGGGGGGCTACAATGAGCAGTTCTTC. It translates to CASSSAGGYNEQFF. The chain is built from TRBV7-2 and TRBJ2-1, with 8 bases matching TRBD2. The CDR3 extends over 14 amino acids. The ends lost 4 bases at V and 3 bases at J; junction bases unmatched: 2. Germline loops: CDR1 SGHTA, CDR2 FQGNSA.

The CDR3 here is CASCATDYEQYF. CDR3 nucleotides: TGTGCCAGCTGCGCGACGGACTACGAGCAGTACTTC. The J gene is TRBJ2-7, the V gene TRBV7-9; no firm D call. Germline lookup yields CDR1 SEHNR and CDR2 FQNEAQ (reference sequence). Trimming stripped 8 bases from V and 3 bases from J, with 11 bases between. The length of the CDR3 is 12 residues.

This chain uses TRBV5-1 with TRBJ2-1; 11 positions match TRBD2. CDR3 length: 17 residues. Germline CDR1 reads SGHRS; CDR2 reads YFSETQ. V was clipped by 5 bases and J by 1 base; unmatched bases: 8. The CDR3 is CASRVLTSGNSYNEQFF. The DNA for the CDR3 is TGCGCCAGCAGGGTCCTGACTAGCGGGAATTCCTACAATGAGCAGTTCTTC.